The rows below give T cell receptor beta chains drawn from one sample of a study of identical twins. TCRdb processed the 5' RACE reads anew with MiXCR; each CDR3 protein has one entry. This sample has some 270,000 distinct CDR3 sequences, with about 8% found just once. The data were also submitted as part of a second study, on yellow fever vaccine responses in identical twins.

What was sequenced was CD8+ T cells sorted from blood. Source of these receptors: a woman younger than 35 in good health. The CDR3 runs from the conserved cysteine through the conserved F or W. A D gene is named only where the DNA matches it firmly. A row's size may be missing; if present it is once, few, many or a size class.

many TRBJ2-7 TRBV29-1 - TGCAGCGTTGAAGATCGTAAATTGTGGGGGGCCCCCTACGAGCAGTACTTC CSVEDRKLWGAPYEQYF
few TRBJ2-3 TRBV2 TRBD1 TGTGCCAGCAGTGAAGCGAGGGGACAGGAGGAGGAGGAAGCTACGCAGTATTTT CASSEARGQEEEEATQYF
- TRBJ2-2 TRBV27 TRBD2 TGTGCCAGCAAGGCGGGGGGCACCGGGGAGCTGTTTTTT CASKAGGTGELFF
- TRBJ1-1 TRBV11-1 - TGTGCCAGCAGCCCGACAGAGATTAACACTGAAGCTTTCTTT CASSPTEINTEAFF
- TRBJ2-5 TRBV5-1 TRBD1 TGCGCCAGCAGAGGACAGGTCTCGCTCCAAGAGACCCAGTACTTC CASRGQVSLQETQYF
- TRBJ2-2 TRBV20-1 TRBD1 TGCAGTGCGTCCCCATACAGGGGAAGGGACACCGGGGAGCTGTTTTTT CSASPYRGRDTGELFF
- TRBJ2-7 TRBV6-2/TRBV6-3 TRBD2 TGTGCCAGCAGTAACTGGCCGGGACTAGCGGGACACAGTGACTCCTACGAGCAGTACTTC CASSNWPGLAGHSDSYEQYF
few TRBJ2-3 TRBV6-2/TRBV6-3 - TGTGCCAGCAGTTACTACGGGAGCACAGATACGCAGTATTTT CASSYYGSTDTQYF
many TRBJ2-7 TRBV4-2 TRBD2 TGTGCCAGCAGCCAAGCCCCAGCGGGAAATGTCTACGAGCAGTACTTC CASSQAPAGNVYEQYF
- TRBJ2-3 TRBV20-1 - TGCAGTGCTTGGGACTCCCCGGGCACAGATACGCAGTATTTT CSAWDSPGTDTQYF
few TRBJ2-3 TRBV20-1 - TGCAGGACTGCGGACTACCGCACAGATACGCAGTATTTT CRTADYRTDTQYF
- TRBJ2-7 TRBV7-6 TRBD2 TGTGCCAGCAGCGCGCTTGCTGGGACTAGCGGGGGCTCGACTAGACTCTCCTACGAGCAGTACTTC CASSALAGTSGGSTRLSYEQYF
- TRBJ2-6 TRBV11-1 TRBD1 TGTGCCAGCAGCGGGATTGGGGGACAGGGTCTCTCTGGGGCCAACGTCCTGACTTTC CASSGIGGQGLSGANVLTF
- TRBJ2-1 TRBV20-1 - TGCAGTGCTAGACCCTACAGGGGGGGAATTAATGAGCAGTTCTTC CSARPYRGGINEQFF
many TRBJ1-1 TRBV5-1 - TGCGCCAGCAGCTTCTTGATGGCGGGCCAAGCAGACCCCACGTCGAACACTGAAGCTTTCTTT CASSFLMAGQADPTSNTEAFF
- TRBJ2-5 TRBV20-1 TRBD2 TGCAGTGCTAGGCCGGGACTAGCGGTCGCCCGAGTGGAGACCCAGTACTTC CSARPGLAVARVETQYF
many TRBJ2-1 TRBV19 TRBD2 TGTGCCAGCAGTATAAGCGGGAGCTCCTACAATGAGCAGTTCTTC CASSISGSSYNEQFF
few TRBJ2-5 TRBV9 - TGTGCCAGCAGCGTAGTCCGTACAGGAGGGCAAGAGACCCAGTACTTC CASSVVRTGGQETQYF
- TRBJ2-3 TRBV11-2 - TGTGCCAGCAGCTTTTGGGTGACAGCTACAGATACGCAGTATTTT CASSFWVTATDTQYF
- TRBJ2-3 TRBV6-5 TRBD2 TGTGCCAGCAGTTATACCCCCAGCGGGAGGCCAGATACGCAGTATTTT CASSYTPSGRPDTQYF
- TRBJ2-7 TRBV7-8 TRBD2 TGTGCCAGCAGCACCGCTAGCGGGTCCTCCTACGAGCAGTACTTC CASSTASGSSYEQYF
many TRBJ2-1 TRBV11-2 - TGTGCCAGCAGGGATTACAATGAGCAGTTCTTC CASRDYNEQFF
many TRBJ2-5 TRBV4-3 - TGCGCCAGCAGCCCGGGTTTTCAAGAGACCCAGTACTTC CASSPGFQETQYF
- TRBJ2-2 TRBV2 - TGTGCCAGCAGCGCCTTAGCTAGCCTAAACACCGGGGAGCTGTTTTTT CASSALASLNTGELFF
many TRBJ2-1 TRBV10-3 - TGTGCCATCAGTGAGGGGGGACTTTCCAATGAGCAGTTCTTC CAISEGGLSNEQFF
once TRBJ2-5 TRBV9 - TGTGCCAGCAGCCCGAGCCCAGGGTTGGGAGAGACCCAGTACTTC CASSPSPGLGETQYF
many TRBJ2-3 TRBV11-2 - TGTGCCAGCAGCTCCGGTGAGACTGGTTTTCCCATCACAGATACGCAGTATTTT CASSSGETGFPITDTQYF
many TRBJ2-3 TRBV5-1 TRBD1 TGCGCCAGCAGCAGCGGGACAGGGGGCAAGTATTTT CASSSGTGGKYF
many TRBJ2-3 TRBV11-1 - TGTGCCACATCCTACAATATCCTAGGGGATACGCAGTATTTT CATSYNILGDTQYF
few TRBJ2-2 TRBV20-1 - TGCAGTGCTAGAGATCAATACCGCGTCACCGGGGAGCTGTTTTTT CSARDQYRVTGELFF
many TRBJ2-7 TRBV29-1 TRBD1 TGCAGCGTTGAAGTTAGGGGGGACAGGGGGGCCTACGAGCAGTACTTC CSVEVRGDRGAYEQYF